A single sample is the source of the 24 T cell receptor beta chains below, sequenced in a study of shared clonotypes between healthy human individuals. Sequenced by immunoSEQ multiplex PCR; TCRdb stores in-frame clones only, minus some. The sample has millions of clones; over 85% are singletons. Sequences were obtained from naive CD4+ T cells sorted from blood. Subset: CD45RA+ positively selected. The receptors were gathered from a young man in good health.

The chain employs TRBV5-8 and TRBJ2-3; D is perhaps TRBD2 (6 bases). CDR3 length: 15 amino acids. V was clipped by 3 bases and J by 0 bases, with 11 bases between them. Germline V gene sequence: CDR1 SGHTS, CDR2 YDEGEE. The CDR3 here is CASSSGGASTDTQYF. DNA for the CDR3: TGTGCCAGCAGCTCCGGCGGGGCTAGCACAGATACGCAGTATTTT. The variable domain in full, with the rest retrieved from reference TRBV5-8 and TRBJ2-3, is EAGVTQSPTHLIKTRGQQATLRCSPISGHTSVYWYQQALGLGLQFLLWYDEGEERNRGNFPPRFSGRQFPNYSSELNVNALELEDSALYLCASSSGGASTDTQYFGPGTRLTVL.

The V gene is TRBV5-1, the J gene TRBJ2-3, with 11 bases lining up with TRBD2. V gave up 0 bases and J gave up 1 base; unmatched junction bases: 1. Germline CDR1 SGHRS, CDR2 YFSETQ. The length of the CDR3 is 16 residues. CDR3 residues: CASSLVGLAGTDTQYF. DNA for the CDR3: TGCGCCAGCAGCTTGGTGGGACTAGCGGGCACAGATACGCAGTATTTT. The complete variable domain, with remaining parts taken from reference TRBV5-1 and TRBJ2-3, reads KAGVTQTPRYLIKTRGQQVTLSCSPISGHRSVSWYQQTPGQGLQFLFEYFSETQRNKGNFPGRFSGRQFSNSRSEMNVSTLELGDSALYLCASSLVGLAGTDTQYFGPGTRLTVL.

The chain carries TRBV5-4 and TRBJ2-7; 7 bases align to TRBD1. Germline CDR1 SGHNT, CDR2 YYREEE (reference sequence). V gave up 0 bases and J gave up 3 bases; unmatched junction bases: 6. CDR3 length: 15 amino acids. CDR3 DNA: TGTGCCAGCAGCTTGGATCGGGACAGATTCTACGAGCAGTACTTC. Its translation is CASSLDRDRFYEQYF.

The J gene is TRBJ2-7, the V gene TRBV5-1; D gene ambiguous. There are 14 residues in the CDR3. From germline, CDR1 is SGHRS and CDR2 YFSETQ. V gave up 5 bases and J gave up 6 bases, with 18 bases separating them. The CDR3 DNA reads as TGCGCCAGCAGACCCCACCTCGGGTTGGGCGAGCAGTACTTC. It specifies CASRPHLGLGEQYF.

Points on this clone: This same CDR3 is encoded by further DNA sequences in the sample. The chain has TRBV27 and TRBJ2-7; possible D gene TRBD2, 7 bases. The germline V gene has CDR1 MNHEY and CDR2 SMNVEV (reference sequence). Trimming removed 6 bases at V and 1 base at J, with 10 bases between. CDR3 length: 13 amino acids. CDR3 in amino acids: CASRGGGSYEQYF. CDR3 nucleotides: TGTGCCAGCAGGGGAGGGGGTTCCTACGAGCAGTACTTC.

The chain recombines TRBV19 with TRBJ2-1; 7 bases map to TRBD1. In germline, CDR1 is LNHDA, CDR2 SQIVND (reference sequence). After removal of 10 bases from V and 0 bases from J, the junction contained 9 bases not matched to a gene. There are 15 residues in the CDR3. The CDR3 reads CATSSDRSSYNEQFF. The CDR3 nucleotides read TGTGCCACCTCCTCGGACAGGAGCTCCTACAATGAGCAGTTCTTC.

The genes are TRBV6-6 and TRBJ1-2; possible D gene TRBD1, 5 bases. Germline loops: CDR1 MNHNY, CDR2 SVGAGI (reference sequence). This CDR3 spans 15 amino acids. The ends were cut back, 0 bases at V and 0 bases at J, with 8 bases in the middle. The CDR3 is CASSYSDSPNYGYTF. The CDR3 bases are TGTGCCAGCAGTTACTCCGACAGCCCTAACTATGGCTACACCTTC.

The V and J genes are TRBV27 and TRBJ1-1; the D is unclear. Germline V gives CDR1 MNHEY, CDR2 SMNVEV (reference sequence). The CDR3 spans 14 residues. V was pared by 5 bases and J by 0 bases, with 10 bases between. The CDR3: CASSPNGLNTEAFF. DNA of the CDR3: TGTGCCAGCAGTCCTAACGGGTTGAACACTGAAGCTTTCTTT.

Worth noting for this clone: Other DNA sequences of this sample code for an identical CDR3. The chain combines TRBV5-6 with TRBJ2-5; no firm D call. From germline, CDR1 is SGHDT and CDR2 YYEEEE. Trimming took off 2 bases at V and 1 base at J, with 3 bases between the two ends. This CDR3 has 12 amino acids. Written as DNA, the CDR3 is TGTGCCAGCAGCTTAACCCAAGAGACCCAGTACTTC. Its translation: CASSLTQETQYF.

For this clone: The sample carries other DNA sequences with the same CDR3. This chain connects TRBV5-1 to TRBJ2-3; no clear D gene. CDR1 is SGHRS and CDR2 is YFSETQ in the germline V gene. There are 14 residues in the CDR3. Trimming cost V 0 bases and J 0 bases, with 5 bases left between them. The CDR3 region has the DNA TGCGCCAGCAGCTTGGCAGCTAGCACAGATACGCAGTATTTT. Its protein is CASSLAASTDTQYF.

The chain links TRBV19 to TRBJ1-6; D is perhaps TRBD1 (6 bases). Trimming cost V 6 bases and J 7 bases, with 13 bases left between them. In germline, CDR1 is LNHDA, CDR2 SQIVND (reference sequence). The CDR3 has 14 amino acids. CDR3 nucleotide sequence: TGTGCCAGTAGGACAGGACCGGTGAATTCACCCCTCCACTTT. This codes for CASRTGPVNSPLHF.

The rearrangement joins TRBV19 to TRBJ1-2; D not certain. From germline, CDR1 is LNHDA and CDR2 SQIVND (reference sequence). The CDR3 loop spans 12 amino acids. Trimming took off 7 bases at V and 8 bases at J, with 14 bases between the two ends. The CDR3 DNA reads as TGTGCCAGTACCGGAGGAGGTGGCGGCTACACCTTC. Amino acids: CASTGGGGGYTF.

The chain recombines TRBV19 with TRBJ1-5; 8 bases fit TRBD1. V lost 4 bases and J lost 16; bases outside the gene matches: 15. CDR1 is LNHDA, CDR2 SQIVND, per germline (reference sequence). The CDR3 runs 14 residues. The CDR3, as DNA: TGTGCCAGTAGTACCCGACAGGGGCCGCTTTCCGAACATTTT. Protein: CASSTRQGPLSEHF.

The chain recombines TRBV29-1 with TRBJ2-7, with 8 bases that match TRBD2. The CDR3 is made up of 15 amino acids. The trim removed 0 bases at V and 4 bases at J, leaving 8 bases unmatched. Germline V CDR1 and CDR2: SQVTM, ANQGSEA. The CDR3 DNA is TGCAGCGTTGAAGATGAGGCGGGGGGACTTTACGAGCAGTACTTC. Protein product: CSVEDEAGGLYEQYF.

V gene TRBV11-2 combines with J gene TRBJ1-6; no definite D call. CDR3 size: 15 residues. The V gene lost 6 bases and the J gene lost 10 bases, with 19 bases spanning the gap. Germline lookup yields CDR1 SGHAT and CDR2 FQNNGV. Here the CDR3 reads CASREDLGSLSPLHF. CDR3 nucleotides: TGTGCCAGCAGAGAGGACCTCGGGTCGTTGTCACCCCTCCACTTT.

To note about this clone: The same CDR3 arises from other DNA sequences in this sample as well. V usage is TRBV5-4 and J usage is TRBJ1-3; no firm D call. V was pared by 0 bases and J by 0 bases, with 7 bases between. Per germline, CDR1 SGHNT and CDR2 YYREEE (reference sequence). The CDR3 spans 15 residues. In DNA form, the CDR3 reads TGTGCCAGCAGCTTGGATGGGATCTCTGGAAACACCATATATTTT. Its translation is CASSLDGISGNTIYF.

The chain uses TRBV5-6 and TRBJ2-7, with 10 bases that match TRBD2. The closer fit of TRBJ2-5 to the DNA end suggests the J call may be wrong. The length of the CDR3 is 16 residues. In germline, CDR1 is SGHDT, CDR2 YYEEEE. CDR3 DNA sequence: TGTGCCAGCAGTTGGAGGACTAGCGGAGGGCTAGAGACCCAGTACTTC. Amino acids: CASSWRTSGGLETQYF.

The chain uses TRBV5-1 and TRBJ2-3; 9 bases map to TRBD2. CDR1 is SGHRS and CDR2 is YFSETQ in the germline V gene. V shed 2 bases, J shed 2 bases, and the junction held 3 bases outside the gene matches. The CDR3 length is 15 residues. The CDR3 reads CASSFGGRVTDTQYF. The CDR3 bases are TGCGCCAGCAGCTTTGGCGGGAGGGTCACAGATACGCAGTATTTT. The entire variable domain, with the rest obtained from reference TRBV5-1 and TRBJ2-3, is as follows: KAGVTQTPRYLIKTRGQQVTLSCSPISGHRSVSWYQQTPGQGLQFLFEYFSETQRNKGNFPGRFSGRQFSNSRSEMNVSTLELGDSALYLCASSFGGRVTDTQYFGPGTRLTVL.

This clone was found once. The genes are TRBV6-5 and TRBJ1-4; maybe TRBD1 (5 bases). The CDR3 extends over 16 amino acids. CDR1 and CDR2 (germline): MNHEY, SVGAGI. V was cut by 2 bases and J by 4 bases, with 14 bases left in between. The CDR3 here is CASSYSRRGFNEKLFF. The CDR3, as DNA: TGTGCCAGCAGTTACAGTCGTCGGGGGTTTAATGAAAAACTGTTTTTT.

This clone was seen a handful of times. The chain recombines TRBV30 with TRBJ1-1; 9 nucleotides align to TRBD1. This CDR3 contains 13 residues. The V and J ends lost 8 bases and 7 bases, in that order; junction bases with no gene match: 11. The V gene's germline CDR1 is GTSNPN and CDR2 SVGIG (reference sequence). The CDR3 coding sequence is TGTGCCGGGGATCTGGGACAGGGCCTTGAAGCTTTCTTT. Translation: CAGDLGQGLEAFF.

Notes on this clone: Within the sample, other DNA sequences also encode this same CDR3. The chain has TRBV5-1 and TRBJ1-3, with a possible D match to TRBD1 (5 bases). Per germline, CDR1 SGHRS and CDR2 YFSETQ. V gave up 1 base and J gave up 1 base, with 9 bases separating them. The CDR3 consists of 15 residues. The CDR3 coding sequence is TGCGCCAGCAGCTTGTGGGGGACTTCTGGAAACACCATATATTTT. Residues: CASSLWGTSGNTIYF.

V usage is TRBV19 and J usage is TRBJ2-7; D may be TRBD1 or TRBD2 (5 bases each). Per germline, CDR1 LNHDA and CDR2 SQIVND (reference sequence). Trimming shortened V by 5 bases and J by 3 bases, and 17 bases separated the two germline ends. CDR3 length: 15 residues. In DNA, the CDR3 is TGTGCCAGTAGTCTTGGCCCGGGACCGAACTACGAGCAGTACTTC. Translated, it gives CASSLGPGPNYEQYF. The full variable domain, in which reference TRBV19 and TRBJ2-7 provide the parts outside the CDR3, is DGGITQSPKYLFRKEGQNVTLSCEQNLNHDAMYWYRQDPGQGLRLIYYSQIVNDFQKGDIAEGYSVSREKKESFPLTVTSAQKNPTAFYLCASSLGPGPNYEQYFGPGTRLTVT.

J is TRBJ2-2 and V is TRBV5-8; TRBD1 aligns across 7 bases. The CDR3 totals 20 residues. Germline V gene data show CDR1 as SGHTS and CDR2 as YDEGEE. The junction had 20 bases not matched to a gene; V was cut back by 3 bases and J by 3 bases. The CDR3 coding sequence is TGTGCCAGCAGCTCGGACAGGAGGAGGCCCGTTGGGGGACACACCGGGGAGCTGTTTTTT. Amino acids: CASSSDRRRPVGGHTGELFF.

Points on this clone: Other DNA sequences of this sample code for an identical CDR3. CDR3 DNA sequence: TGTGCCAGCAGCTTAGCTGGGTCTAGCAATCAGCCCCAGCATTTT. Protein sequence: CASSLAGSSNQPQHF. The chain combines TRBV7-9 with TRBJ1-5; D unresolved. CDR1 and CDR2 from the germline V gene are SEHNR and FQNEAQ (reference sequence). Trimming took 0 bases from V and 0 from J, leaving 6 bases between them. There are 15 residues in the CDR3.